This T cell receptor beta chain was recovered during a study of blood T cell repertoires in COVID-19. Study-level background: Donors in the United States, Italy and Spain gave samples during acute or convalescent COVID-19.

The germline V and J ends were trimmed by 4 bases and 2 bases, with 18 bases remaining between them. This CDR3 is 17 amino acids long. Germline V lookup: CDR1 LNHDA, CDR2 SQIVND (reference sequence). Authors' data handling: Reference gene primer amplification gave estimated nucleated cell counts. TCRdb's copy holds only in-frame clones and misses some; the assay was immunoSEQ multiplex PCR. V and J calls and clone size are those listed in that table; D and trimming were worked out from the DNA. This table holds about 75,000 clones, roughly 89% found once. The sequence was obtained from a woman aged 45-65 years with acute or convalescent COVID-19. Source material: peripheral blood. This sequence joins TRBV19 and TRBJ1-5, with D unclear. CDR3 in amino acids: CASSTQWQTIGNQPQHF. The DNA for the CDR3 is TGTGCCAGTAGTACCCAGTGGCAGACTATTGGCAATCAGCCCCAGCATTTT.